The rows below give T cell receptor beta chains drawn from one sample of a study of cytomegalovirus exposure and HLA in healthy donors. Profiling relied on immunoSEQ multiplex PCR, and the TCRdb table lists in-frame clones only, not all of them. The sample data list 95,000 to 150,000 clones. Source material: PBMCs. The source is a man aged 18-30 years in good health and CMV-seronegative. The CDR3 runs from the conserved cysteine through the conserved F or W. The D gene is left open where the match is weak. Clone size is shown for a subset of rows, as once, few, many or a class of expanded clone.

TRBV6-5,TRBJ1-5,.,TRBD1,CASRRDRGIGQPQHF,TGTGCCAGCAGAAGGGACAGGGGAATTGGTCAGCCCCAGCATTTT
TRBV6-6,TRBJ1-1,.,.,CASSSGGNTEAFF,TGTGCCAGCAGTTCCGGGGGGAACACTGAAGCTTTCTTT
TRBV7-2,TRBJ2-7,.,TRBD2,CASSPFGTSGTYEQYF,TGTGCCAGCAGCCCCTTTGGGACTAGCGGGACTTACGAGCAGTACTTC
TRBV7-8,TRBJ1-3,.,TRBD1,CASSLNVAGTDSGNTIYF,TGTGCCAGCAGCTTAAATGTAGCCGGGACAGACTCTGGAAACACCATATATTTT
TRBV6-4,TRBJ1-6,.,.,CASSEGRVYSPLHF,TGTGCCAGCAGTGAAGGCAGGGTCTATTCACCCCTCCACTTT
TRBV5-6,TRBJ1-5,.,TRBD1,CASSLAQGANQPQHF,TGTGCCAGCAGCTTGGCGCAGGGGGCCAATCAGCCCCAGCATTTT
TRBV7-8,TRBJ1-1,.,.,CASSPRGGSTEAFF,TGTGCCAGCAGCCCGCGTGGGGGGAGCACTGAAGCTTTCTTT
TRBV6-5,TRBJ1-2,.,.,CASSSTPLGGYTF,TGTGCCAGCAGTTCGACTCCCTTGGGTGGCTACACCTTC
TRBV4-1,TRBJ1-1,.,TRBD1,CASSQGQGRTEAFF,TGCGCCAGCAGCCAAGGACAGGGGAGGACTGAAGCTTTCTTT
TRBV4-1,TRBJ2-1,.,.,CASSLGSSYNEQFF,TGCGCCAGCAGTCTAGGGAGCTCCTACAATGAGCAGTTCTTC
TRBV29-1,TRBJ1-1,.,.,CSAVQGGEAFF,TGCAGCGCTGTACAGGGCGGGGAAGCTTTCTTT
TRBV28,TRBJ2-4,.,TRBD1,CASGQGGTIQYF,TGTGCCAGCGGACAGGGCGGTACCATTCAGTACTTC
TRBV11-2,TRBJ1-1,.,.,CASSTRQVAEAFF,TGTGCCAGCAGCACTAGACAGGTGGCTGAAGCTTTCTTT
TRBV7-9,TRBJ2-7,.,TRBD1,CASSLATGFSYEQYF,TGTGCCAGCAGCTTAGCGACAGGGTTTTCCTACGAGCAGTACTTC
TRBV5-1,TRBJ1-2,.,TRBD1,CASSLEFWDRSNYGYTF,TGCGCCAGCAGCTTGGAATTCTGGGACAGATCTAACTATGGCTACACCTTC
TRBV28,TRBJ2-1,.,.,CASSLNGLPSYNEQFF,TGTGCCAGCAGTTTAAACGGTCTCCCCTCCTACAATGAGCAGTTCTTC
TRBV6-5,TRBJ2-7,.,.,CASSQSRDYEQYF,TGTGCCAGCAGTCAGAGTCGGGACTACGAGCAGTACTTC
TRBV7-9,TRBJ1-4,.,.,CASSLSGEEKLFF,TGTGCCAGCAGCTTATCAGGGGAGGAAAAACTGTTTTTT
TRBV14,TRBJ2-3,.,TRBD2,CASSQAREYVDTQYF,TGTGCCAGCAGCCAAGCGCGGGAGTATGTAGATACGCAGTATTTT
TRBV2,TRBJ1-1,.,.,CASSPITGNTEAFF,TGTGCCAGCAGCCCAATTACAGGGAACACTGAAGCTTTCTTT
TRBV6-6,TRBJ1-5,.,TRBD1,CASSYRDSDQPQHF,TGTGCCAGCAGTTACAGGGACAGCGATCAGCCCCAGCATTTT
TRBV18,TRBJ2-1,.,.,CASSLRPGGAVMNEQFF,TGTGCCAGCTCACTCCGTCCTGGGGGGGCTGTAATGAATGAGCAGTTCTTC
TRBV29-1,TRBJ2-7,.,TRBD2,CSGTGGQAGPYEQYF,TGCAGCGGGACGGGGGGGCAGGCGGGCCCCTACGAGCAGTACTTC
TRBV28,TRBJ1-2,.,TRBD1,CASSFGGTGGDGYTF,TGTGCCAGCAGTTTTGGTGGGACAGGGGGCGATGGCTACACCTTC
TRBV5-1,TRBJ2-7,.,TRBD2,CARSGGRGLYNYEQYF,TGCGCCAGGAGCGGGGGACGGGGACTTTACAACTACGAGCAGTACTTC
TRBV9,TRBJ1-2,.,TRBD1,CASSVGRTGPHGYTF,TGTGCCAGCAGCGTAGGTAGGACAGGCCCCCACGGCTACACCTTC
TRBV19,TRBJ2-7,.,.,CASSPANSYEQYF,TGTGCCAGTAGTCCTGCGAATAGCTACGAGCAGTACTTC
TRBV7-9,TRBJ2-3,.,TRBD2,CASSLMRGGANTQYF,TGTGCCAGCAGCTTAATGCGGGGGGGGGCGAATACGCAGTATTTT
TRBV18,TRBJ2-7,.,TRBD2,CASSPWASGSPGEQYF,TGTGCCAGCTCACCTTGGGCTAGCGGGAGCCCAGGCGAGCAGTACTTC
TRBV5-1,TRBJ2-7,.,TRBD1,CASTGGLLYEQYF,TGCGCCAGTACAGGGGGCCTTCTATACGAGCAGTACTTC
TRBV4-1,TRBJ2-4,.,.,CASSSRGGKNIQYF,TGCGCCAGCAGCTCCCGAGGAGGCAAAAACATTCAGTACTTC
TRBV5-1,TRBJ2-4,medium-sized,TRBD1,CASSLTGGRSKNIQYF,TGCGCCAGCAGCTTGACAGGGGGCAGAAGCAAAAACATTCAGTACTTC
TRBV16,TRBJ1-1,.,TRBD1,CASSHLGTGGAEAFF,TGTGCCAGCAGCCACCTTGGGACAGGGGGGGCTGAAGCTTTCTTT
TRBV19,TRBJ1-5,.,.,CATMSGYQPQHF,TGTGCCACCATGAGCGGGTACCAGCCCCAGCATTTT
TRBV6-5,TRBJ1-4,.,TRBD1,CASRRDSATNEKLFF,TGTGCCAGCAGGCGGGACAGTGCAACTAATGAAAAACTGTTTTTT
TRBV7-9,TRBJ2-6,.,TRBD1,CASSPDRVGGANVLTF,TGTGCCAGCAGCCCTGACAGGGTCGGTGGGGCCAACGTCCTGACTTTC
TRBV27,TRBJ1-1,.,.,CASSPRGFMNTEAFF,TGTGCCAGCAGCCCCAGGGGATTCATGAACACTGAAGCTTTCTTT
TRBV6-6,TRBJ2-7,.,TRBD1,CASSYSRTGAEQYF,TGTGCCAGCAGTTACTCGCGTACAGGGGCCGAGCAGTACTTC
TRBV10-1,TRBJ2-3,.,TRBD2,CASSESRGSGTPADTQYF,TGCGCCAGCAGTGAGTCTCGCGGTAGCGGGACGCCGGCAGATACGCAGTATTTT
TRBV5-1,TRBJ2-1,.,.,CASSSPPSYNERFF,TGCGCCAGCAGCTCCCCCCCCTCCTACAATGAGCGGTTCTTC
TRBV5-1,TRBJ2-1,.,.,CASSSSLSPRRDEQFF,TGCGCCAGCAGCTCGTCCTTGAGCCCCAGGCGGGATGAGCAGTTCTTC
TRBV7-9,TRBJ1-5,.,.,CASSLVLGGRDQPQHF,TGTGCCAGCAGCTTAGTCTTGGGCGGGAGAGATCAGCCCCAGCATTTT
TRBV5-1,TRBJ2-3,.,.,CASSLDGFRWDTQYF,TGCGCCAGCAGCTTGGACGGATTCAGGTGGGATACGCAGTATTTT
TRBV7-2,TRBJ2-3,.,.,CASSKQGLLSTDTQYF,TGTGCCAGCAGTAAGCAGGGACTGCTTAGCACAGATACGCAGTATTTT
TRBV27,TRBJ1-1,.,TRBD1,CATSGQVDEEAFF,TGTGCCACCTCCGGACAGGTGGATGAGGAGGCTTTCTTT